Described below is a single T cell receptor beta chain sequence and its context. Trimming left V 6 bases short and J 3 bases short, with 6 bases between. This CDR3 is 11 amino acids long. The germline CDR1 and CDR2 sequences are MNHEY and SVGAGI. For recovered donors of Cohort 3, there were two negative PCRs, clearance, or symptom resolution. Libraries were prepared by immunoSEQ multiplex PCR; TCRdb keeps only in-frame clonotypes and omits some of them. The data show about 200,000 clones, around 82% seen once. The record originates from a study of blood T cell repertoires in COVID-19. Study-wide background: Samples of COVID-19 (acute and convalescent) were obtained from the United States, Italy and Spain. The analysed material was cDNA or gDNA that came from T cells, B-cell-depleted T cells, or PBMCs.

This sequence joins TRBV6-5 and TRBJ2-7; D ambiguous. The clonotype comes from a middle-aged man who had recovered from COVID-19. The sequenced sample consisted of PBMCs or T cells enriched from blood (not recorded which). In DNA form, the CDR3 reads TGTGCCAGCAGCACGGGCTACGAGCAGTACTTC. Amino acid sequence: CASSTGYEQYF.